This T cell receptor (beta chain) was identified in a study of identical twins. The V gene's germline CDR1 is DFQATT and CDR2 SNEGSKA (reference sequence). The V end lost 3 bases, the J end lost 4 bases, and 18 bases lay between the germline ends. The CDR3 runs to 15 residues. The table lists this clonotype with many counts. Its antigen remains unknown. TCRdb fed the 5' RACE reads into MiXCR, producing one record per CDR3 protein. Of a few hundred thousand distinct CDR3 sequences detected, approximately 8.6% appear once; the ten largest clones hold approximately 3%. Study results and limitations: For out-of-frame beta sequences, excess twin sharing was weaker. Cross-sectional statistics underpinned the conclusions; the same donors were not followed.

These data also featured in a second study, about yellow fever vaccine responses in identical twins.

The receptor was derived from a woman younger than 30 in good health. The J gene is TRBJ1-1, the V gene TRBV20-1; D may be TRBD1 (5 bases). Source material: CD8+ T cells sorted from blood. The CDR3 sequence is CSARGLQGTPTEAFF. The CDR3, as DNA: TGCAGTGCTAGGGGACTCCAGGGAACCCCCACTGAAGCTTTCTTT.